This T cell receptor (beta chain) was captured by sequencing in a study of long-term antiretroviral therapy in people with HIV (dated by TCRdb to between 2021 and 2024). In terms of the full investigation: The earliest samples were collected roughly a decade before the 2015 WHO recommendation for immediate ART, at a time when ART was usually postponed until CD4 counts fell. Whether ART initiation and durable HIV suppression were associated with changes in peripheral blood TRB repertoire composition and diversity was tested in a retrospective serial study. From some 28 adults with confirmed HIV infection, the cohort provided roughly 200 cryopreserved PBMC samples, gathered serially across a mean of approximately six years (range 1-12). Among the 25 to 35 participants with HIV, around ten were female. No cross-contamination during QIAcube processing was shown when test extractions of a monoclonal T-cell line were performed alongside about 30 polyclonal samples.

This clone has just a few counts. Its antigen is currently not known. There are no base qualities to consult, and no much larger clone falls within one base. Results the study describes overall, beyond this receptor: The repertoire was dominated across all time points by expanded TRB clones identified before ART initiation, although this dominance was seen to fluctuate and to decrease in many PLHIV after ART. Because PBMC availability was limited, only the TCR beta chain was sequenced, with no alpha chain pairing. The samples were dated from about 2004 to 2017, and the ART regimens that were used may be less effective than current ART regimens. Because cell numbers in pre-ART samples were limited, unsorted PBMC were profiled instead of sorted CD4+ and CD8+ T cells. Starting ART was linked to a significant rise in TRB diversity, yet even with long-term ART the diversity remained significantly lower than in transplant donor controls. HIV repertoires had narrower CDR3 length ranges than controls, and the network structure suggested an antigen-experienced repertoire that shifted only slightly toward naive after ART. No data were available on ART adherence, viral resistance or therapy changes, limiting inferences about post-ART repertoire changes.

Sequencing of the TRB variable region was done with the immunoSEQ hsTCRB v3.0 assay at survey level resolution. TRB sequencing targeted a depth of roughly 35,000-55,000 T-cell genomes per sample. An Illumina MiSeq with a v3 150-cycle kit was used to sequence the pooled TRB libraries. Concerning the study's data processing: Repertoire analysis was run in R within a reproducible Nextflow workflow that covered QC, data transformation and analysis. LymphoSeq2, an R package for AIRR-Seq data exploration, was used to implement custom analyses. Four samples that yielded fewer than 5000 total TRB sequences were excluded, so that around 190 HIV repertoires were analyzed. Among the approximately 180 retained HIV repertoires, 55 to 60 were collected before ART initiation and roughly 130 were collected after ART initiation. Each repertoire was downsampled to 5000 TRB nucleotide sequences, and summary statistics were averaged across 100 downsampling iterations. The analysis kept only TRB sequences whose CDR3 regions were at least seven amino acids long. Two measures captured diversity: a Shannon entropy-derived clonality score and the Gini coefficient. In the repertoire networks, any two of the top 5000 CDR3 amino acid sequences were connected whenever the two sequences differed by an edit distance of one. For TRB CDR3 amino acid sequences, antigen specificity groups and MHC restriction were predicted with GLIPH2. To flag known associations with CMV, EBV, HIV or tissue antigens, CDR3 amino acid sequences were compared against VDJdb and McPAS-TCR. Pre-ART, post-ART and control groups were compared with Wilcoxon signed-rank tests and Holm-Bonferroni correction. The table was pulled from immuneACCESS by TCRdb, which kept in-frame rearrangements only. Such tables lose some clones; where checked, under half of the loss comes from unresolved V genes, and the rest has no known cause. V, J and clone size are taken as reported in that table, and D and trimming were inferred from the DNA itself. The sample yields some 20,000 clones; around three quarters were counted once. 10% to 13% of the sample comes from the top ten.

To be included, a participant needed at least one PBMC sample from before ART initiation plus at least two post-ART samples. Treatment was received in the United States of America by all participants with HIV. Before DNA extraction, cryopreserved samples containing roughly 1-11 million PBMC were thawed and washed. At the time of the earliest PBMC sample, participants with HIV were aged between about 23 and 55 years. PBMC samples from each participant spanned 1-4 timepoints before ART initiation and 2-8 timepoints after ART initiation, with a median of 7 samples. Serial HIV viral load, CD4+ T-cell count, ART history and demographic data were obtained for every participant. A Qiagen kit on a QIAcube was used to extract genomic DNA from unsorted PBMC, with samples processed in batches of 12. V is cut by 3 bases and J by 4 bases, and the space between the germline ends is 7 bases. CDR1 and CDR2 (WSHSY, SAAADI) derive from the germline V gene. From the cysteine up to the phenylalanine, the CDR3 has a length of 13 residues. Only CDR3 DNA is held: 39 bases, read in frame from base 1.

The V and J genes are TRBV10-2 and TRBJ1-5, with the D gene too uncertain to name. The sequences come from unsorted PBMCs, collected 2.3 years after starting antiretroviral therapy. The source is a woman in her forties with HIV. The nucleotides read TGCGCCAGCAGTGATTCAGAAAATCAGCCCCAGCATTTT. Translated, it reads CASSDSENQPQHF.